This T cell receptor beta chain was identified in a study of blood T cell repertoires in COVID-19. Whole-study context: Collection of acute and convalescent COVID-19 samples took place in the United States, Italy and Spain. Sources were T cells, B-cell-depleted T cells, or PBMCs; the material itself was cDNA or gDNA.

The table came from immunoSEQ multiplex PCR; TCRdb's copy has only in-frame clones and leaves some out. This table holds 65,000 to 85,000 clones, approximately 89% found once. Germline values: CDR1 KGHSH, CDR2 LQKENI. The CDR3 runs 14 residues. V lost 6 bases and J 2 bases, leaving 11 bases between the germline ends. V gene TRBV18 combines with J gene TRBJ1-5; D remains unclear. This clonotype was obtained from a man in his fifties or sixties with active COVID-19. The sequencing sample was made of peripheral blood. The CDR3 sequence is CASSPGSGNQPQHF. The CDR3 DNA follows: TGTGCCAGCTCCCCGGGGAGCGGCAATCAGCCCCAGCATTTT.